This T cell receptor beta chain was profiled in a study of blood T cell repertoires in COVID-19. Study context: Italy, Spain and the United States were the sources of the convalescent and acute COVID-19 samples. Sample material is recorded as cDNA or gDNA derived from T cells, B-cell-depleted T cells, or PBMCs.

Those enrolled, adults aged about 18 to 89 years, came from under 25 US areas. The germline V gene encodes CDR1 MGHDK and CDR2 SYGVNS. Trimming cost V 6 bases and J 0 bases; bases outside gene matches: 5. The CDR3 is made up of 14 amino acids. This clone has just one count. TCRdb's table, derived via immunoSEQ multiplex PCR, lists solely in-frame clones and lacks some. The profile shows about 200,000 clones, more than 80% of them singletons. The V and J genes are TRBV25-1 and TRBJ2-7; TRBD1 matches at 7 bases. The source material was PBMCs or T cells enriched from blood (not recorded which). This sequence was found in a man aged 25-45 years who had recovered from COVID-19. The CDR3 reads CASSEGQASYEQYF. The CDR3, as DNA: TGTGCCAGCAGCGAAGGACAGGCCTCCTACGAGCAGTACTTC.